The clone carrying this T cell receptor beta chain was seen just once. The sample belongs to a study of CD8+ T cells in alopecia areata. Looking at the study overall: Treatment of the treated patients consisted of oral tofacitinib, 5 to 10 mg twice daily. Patients remained on tofacitinib for 6 to 18 months and then went 6 months without it.

The study team obtained lesional scalp punch biopsies and peripheral blood from alopecia areata patients. TCR sequencing used cDNA made by reverse transcription of extracted RNA. Libraries were prepared by immunoSEQ multiplex PCR; TCRdb keeps only in-frame clonotypes and omits some of them. Found here are some 100,000 clones, around two fifths of them singletons; the top ten hold 2.5% to 3.5%. There are 13 residues in the CDR3. The V end was cut by 2 bases, the J end by 7 bases, with 14 bases between. Germline CDR1 SQVTM, CDR2 ANQGSEA. Sequenced sample: CD4+ T cells sorted from blood. The chain carries TRBV29-1 and TRBJ1-1, with D possibly TRBD1 on 6 matching bases. The source of this sequence is a human donor with alopecia areata. The CDR3 spells CSVERGLHLEAFF. CDR3 sequence (DNA): TGCAGCGTTGAAAGGGGGTTACACCTTGAAGCTTTCTTT. The full variable domain, in which reference TRBV29-1 and TRBJ1-1 provide the parts outside the CDR3, is SAVISQKPSRDICQRGTSLTIQCQVDSQVTMMFWYRQQPGQSLTLIATANQGSEATYESGFVIDKFPISRPNLTFSTLTVSNMSPEDSSIYLCSVERGLHLEAFFGQGTRLTVV.